The sequence of this TCR beta chain was determined in a study of shared clonotypes between healthy human individuals. A remark on this clone: Its specificity is unknown.

Broader study findings: Shared clonotypes: roughly 4.5% naive CD4, 3% to 3.5% naive CD8, about 2.5% memory CD4, approximately 0.41% memory CD8. Estimated richness values were generally larger in naive subsets than in memory subsets.

Naivety among CD8 cells was defined by CD45RO negativity and positive CCR7 selection, thereby excluding terminally differentiated effector memory CD45RA+ cells. Sorted subsets were amplified in replicate PCRs using around 200 ng DNA, about 30,000 T cell genomes. Profiling relied on immunoSEQ multiplex PCR, and the TCRdb table lists in-frame clones only, not all of them. The repertoire holds roughly 2 million clones, approximately 95% seen once, with about 1.1% in the top ten. The V gene lost 4 bases and the J gene lost 6 bases, with 12 bases spanning the gap. The CDR3 is 13 residues long. The germline gives CDR1 ENHRY, CDR2 SYGVKD.

This chain links TRBV10-3 with TRBJ1-1; D remains ambiguous. The sequence derives from a man younger than 30 in good health. Material: naive CD8+ T cells sorted from blood. CDR3 in amino acids: CAISGFSDAEAFF. The CDR3 DNA is TGTGCCATCAGTGGGTTCAGCGACGCTGAAGCTTTCTTT.